These T cell receptor beta chains were read from a single sample in a study of shared clonotypes between healthy human individuals. Here immunoSEQ multiplex PCR was the method, and the copy in TCRdb shows in-frame clones only, minus some. Found here are over a million clones, roughly 96% of them singletons; the top ten hold approximately 1.2%. The sequencing sample was made of naive CD4+ T cells sorted from blood. The receptors were sampled from a man aged 25 to 45 in good health. Each CDR3 is given with its conserved first and last residue. Fields, in order: V gene, D gene, CDR3 protein. A D gene is named only where the DNA matches it firmly.

TRBV5-4,TRBD2,CASRTRGGQETQYF
TRBV7-9,.,CASSFNRNNEQFF
TRBV9,.,CASSVFWGSTDTQYF
TRBV5-1,TRBD1,CASSLEGRGFETQYF
TRBV10-1,.,CASSASARGELFF
TRBV28,.,CASSPRLTNQPQHF
TRBV7-2,.,CASSLIVWGLGTEAFF
TRBV6-1,TRBD1,CASSDLDRLEQYF
TRBV28,TRBD1,CASSPRGSTEAFF
TRBV6-1,.,CASHQGTEAFF
TRBV7-2,.,CASSPGYPYTEAFF
TRBV6-6,.,CASSYPIQVNQPQHF
TRBV5-1,.,CASSLGRGNTEAFF
TRBV19,.,CASSSTGIPNQPQHF
TRBV5-4,.,CASSLDWAGELFF
TRBV21-1,.,CARGAVVELFF
TRBV5-5,TRBD1,CASSVGTGQETQYF
TRBV5-8,.,CASRGPNDGASSYEQYF
TRBV19,.,CASRIQASGANVLTF
TRBV10-3,.,CATAGTQAGQYF
TRBV7-9,.,CASSLGTDTQYF
TRBV5-1,.,CASSRWDSYEQYF
TRBV4-1,TRBD2,CASSQARGLAGGPTGELFF
TRBV12-5,.,CVPGGAEGETQYF
TRBV28,.,CASRRGGSYEQYF
TRBV19,.,CASRGGGLAYNEQFF
TRBV5-1,TRBD1,CASSLRRTGVDTQYF
TRBV19,.,CASRMSYLSYNEQFF
TRBV7-2,TRBD2,CASSLVPAGVFLDTQYF